This T cell receptor beta chain was observed in a study of CD4 T cells in relation to SARS-CoV-2 and coronaviruses. On the study more broadly: Shared crossreactive spike epitopes were mapped to their HLA restriction. Findings and caveats of the study: No crossreactivity against non-spike viral proteins was tested here. Roughly 65% of donors had memory CD4+ clonotypes crossrecognizing SARS-CoV-2 and common cold coronavirus spike.

Deep TCR-beta sequencing used DNA from uncultured naive and memory CD4+ T cells. Clones were sequenced by immunoSEQ multiplex PCR, and TCRdb holds only the in-frame ones, with some missing. This table has about 55,000 clones, about nine tenths appearing once. CDR1 and CDR2 from the germline V gene are SGHVS and FQNEAQ. V was trimmed by 8 bases and J by 0 bases, leaving 11 bases between them. The CDR3 covers 13 residues. This clone was seen a single time. The antigen is not known. Unexposed donor CD4+ T cells date from about 2011-2018, before the COVID-19 pandemic. The sample comprised memory CD4+ T cells from PBMCs. The TCR sequence derives from a human donor in good health. This chain uses TRBV7-8 with TRBJ2-7; D possibly corresponds to TRBD1 (6 bases). The CDR3 here is CASVRDTSYEQYF. The DNA for the CDR3 is TGTGCCAGCGTCCGGGACACCTCCTACGAGCAGTACTTC.